The 3 T cell receptor beta chains given below trace back to one sample, sequenced in a study of beta chain features in type 1 diabetes. Expressed TCRB transcripts were sequenced, since all the RNA that had been isolated was reverse transcribed. Assay used: immunoSEQ multiplex PCR; TCRdb lists only in-frame clones, some missing. The data contain under 900,000 clones, roughly 17% of them singletons. Sequencing input: naive CD4+ T cells from blood. Receptors originate from a woman aged 18-29 years in good health.

CDR3 DNA sequence: TGTGCCAGCAGCTTGGCTACGGGGGGACTCTCTAACAATGAGCAGTTCTTC. Protein sequence: CASSLATGGLSNNEQFF. V and J are TRBV5-6 and TRBJ2-1; 7 nucleotides agree with TRBD2. Germline V gene lookup returns CDR1 SGHDT and CDR2 YYEEEE. The V and J ends lost 0 bases and 5 bases, in that order; junction bases with no gene match: 11. The CDR3 is 17 amino acids.

This clone was counted a few times. The CDR3 DNA is TGTGCCAGCAGCCGGGACAGCGGGCCCGGGGAGCTGTTTTTT. This codes for CASSRDSGPGELFF. The chain recombines TRBV5-4 with TRBJ2-2; D perhaps matches TRBD1 (7 bases). V was cut by 4 bases and J by 6 bases, with 13 bases left in between. Germline V gene sequence: CDR1 SGHNT, CDR2 YYREEE (reference sequence). The CDR3 is 14 residues long.

This clone showed up just a few times. The chain combines TRBV25-1 with TRBJ2-2; D gene ambiguous. This CDR3 contains 16 residues. Trimming cost V 4 bases and J 3 bases, with 15 bases left between them. Per the germline V gene, CDR1 is MGHDK and CDR2 is SYGVNS. CDR3 nucleotide sequence: TGTGCCAGCAGTGGCAGGATCCGTAGTCACACCGGGGAGCTGTTTTTT. Its protein product is CASSGRIRSHTGELFF. Variable domain in full (rest from reference TRBV25-1 and TRBJ2-2): EADIYQTPRYLVIGTGKKITLECSQTMGHDKMYWYQQDPGMELHLIHYSYGVNSTEKGDLSSESTVSRIRTEHFPLTLESARPSHTSQYLCASSGRIRSHTGELFFGEGSRLTVL.